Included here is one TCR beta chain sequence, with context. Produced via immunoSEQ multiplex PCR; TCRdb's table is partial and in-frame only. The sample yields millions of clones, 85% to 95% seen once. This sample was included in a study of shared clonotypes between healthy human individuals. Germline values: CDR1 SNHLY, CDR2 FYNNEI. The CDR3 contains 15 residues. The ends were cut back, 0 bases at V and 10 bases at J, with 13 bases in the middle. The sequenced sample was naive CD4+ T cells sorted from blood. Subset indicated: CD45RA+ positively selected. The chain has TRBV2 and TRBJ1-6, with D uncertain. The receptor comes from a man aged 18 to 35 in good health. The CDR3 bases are TGTGCCAGCAGTGAAGCGCAACAGATAAAATCACCCCTCCACTTT. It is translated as CASSEAQQIKSPLHF.